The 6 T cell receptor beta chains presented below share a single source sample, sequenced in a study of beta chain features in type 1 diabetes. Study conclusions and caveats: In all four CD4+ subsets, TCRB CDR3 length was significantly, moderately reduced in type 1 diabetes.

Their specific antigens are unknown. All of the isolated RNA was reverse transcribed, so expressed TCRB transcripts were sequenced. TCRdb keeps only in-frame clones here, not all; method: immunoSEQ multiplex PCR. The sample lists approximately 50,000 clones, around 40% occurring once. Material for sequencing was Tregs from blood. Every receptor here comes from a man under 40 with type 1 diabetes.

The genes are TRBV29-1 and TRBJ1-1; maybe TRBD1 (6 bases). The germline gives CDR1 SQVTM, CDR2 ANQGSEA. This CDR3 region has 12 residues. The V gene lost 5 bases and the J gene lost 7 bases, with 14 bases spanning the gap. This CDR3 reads CSVFPTGLEAFF. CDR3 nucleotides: TGCAGCGTTTTCCCAACAGGGCTTGAAGCTTTCTTT.

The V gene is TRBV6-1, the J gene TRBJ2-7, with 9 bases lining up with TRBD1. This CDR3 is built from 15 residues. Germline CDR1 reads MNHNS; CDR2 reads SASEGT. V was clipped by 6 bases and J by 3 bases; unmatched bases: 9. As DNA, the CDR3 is TGTGCCAGCAGCGCTTCCGGGACAGGGAGCTACGAGCAGTACTTC. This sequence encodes CASSASGTGSYEQYF.

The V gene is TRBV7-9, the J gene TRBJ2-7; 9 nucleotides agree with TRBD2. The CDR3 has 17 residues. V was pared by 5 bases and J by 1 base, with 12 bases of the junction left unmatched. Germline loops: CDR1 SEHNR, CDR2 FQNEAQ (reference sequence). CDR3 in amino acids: CASSPPPGSGRSYEQYF. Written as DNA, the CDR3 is TGTGCCAGCAGCCCACCGCCGGGGAGCGGGAGGTCCTACGAGCAGTACTTC.

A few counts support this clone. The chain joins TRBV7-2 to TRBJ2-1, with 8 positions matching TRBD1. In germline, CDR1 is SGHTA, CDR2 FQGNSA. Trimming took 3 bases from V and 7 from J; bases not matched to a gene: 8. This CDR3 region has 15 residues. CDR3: CASSFLGTGDNEQFF. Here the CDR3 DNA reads TGTGCCAGCAGCTTTTTAGGGACAGGCGATAATGAGCAGTTCTTC.

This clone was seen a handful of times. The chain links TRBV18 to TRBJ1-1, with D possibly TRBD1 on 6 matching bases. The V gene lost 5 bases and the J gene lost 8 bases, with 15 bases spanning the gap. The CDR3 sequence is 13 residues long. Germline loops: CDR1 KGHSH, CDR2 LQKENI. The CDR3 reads CASSVTAGAEAFF. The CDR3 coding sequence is TGTGCCAGCTCAGTTACGGCGGGGGCAGAAGCTTTCTTT.

The CDR3 reads CASSGQGGETQYF. The CDR3 DNA is TGTGCCAGCAGTGGACAGGGAGGAGAGACCCAGTACTTC. This sequence joins TRBV2 and TRBJ2-5; weak D call: TRBD1 (7 bases). V was trimmed by 4 bases and J by 4 bases, leaving 10 bases between them. The germline gives CDR1 SNHLY, CDR2 FYNNEI. CDR3 length equals 13 residues.